This T cell receptor beta chain was captured by sequencing in a study of blood T cell repertoires in COVID-19 (dated by TCRdb to 2020 to 2021). For the study in its entirety: Samples from collaborators originated in the United States, Italy and Spain and spanned both the acute and convalescent phases of COVID-19. Subjects who had been exposed to COVID-19, were actively infected with it, or had recovered from it provided the deeply sampled blood TCRbeta repertoires that made up the dataset. Samples were obtained from the ongoing ImmuneRACE study (first 160 participants) and from roughly 1,300 subjects provided by 6 global collaborators. Where available, HLA class I and class II types were obtained from metadata supplied by the sample provider rather than from assay-based typing. The prospective study material was composed of cDNA or gDNA derived from T cells, B-cell-depleted T cells, or PBMCs. The sample metadata nearly always contained a de-identified subject ID, COVID-19 status, age in years and sex. The repertoires were released in a freely available public database meant as a resource for research on the immune response to SARS-CoV-2. Results the study describes overall, beyond this receptor: The quantity of clinical and demographic metadata differed by source and by participant and was supplied without curation.

V is trimmed back by 3 bases and J by 0 bases, and the junction contains 5 bases that no gene match accounts for. CDR1 DFQATT and CDR2 SNEGSKA were looked up in the germline V gene (reference sequence). There are 15 amino acids in the CDR3, from cysteine to phenylalanine inclusive. Kept here is only the CDR3 DNA, which spans 45 bases and is read in frame from base 1. Worth noting for this clone: This clone's antigen is unknown. No clone much larger than this one lies a single base away; base qualities are absent.

The immunoSEQ Assay, a bias-controlled multiplex PCR, was used to amplify TCRbeta CDR3 regions from genomic DNA. The authors processed their data as follows. Within the assay, amplification of reference gene primers was used to estimate how many nucleated cells each sample contained. To quantify the absolute abundance of each unique TCRbeta CDR3 rearrangement, sequence reads were collapsed and filtered. For each sample, productive Simpson clonality was calculated as the square root of Simpson's diversity index across productive rearrangements. TCRdb took over this immuneACCESS table, retaining in-frame rearrangements with V and J assigned. Such tables are incomplete; in checked studies, under half of the missing clones stem from an unresolved V gene, and the remainder is unexplained. That table supplies the V and J calls and clone size; D and trimming were determined from the DNA. The table for this sample lists about 130,000 clones; roughly 86% of them were counted only once. Of the sample, approximately 10% is held by the ten largest clones.

One collaborating source in Seattle enrolled patients while the patients were actively infected and followed the patients over time throughout the course of disease. Each collaborating institution followed its own protocols to collect whole blood in K2EDTA tubes. For TCRbeta analysis, collaborators shipped samples as frozen whole blood, isolated PBMCs, or DNA extracted from either of those sample types. The receptor was isolated from a woman in her 70s with COVID-19, enrolled during active disease. Sequencing was carried out using peripheral blood. The rearranged chain carries TRBV20-1 and TRBJ2-3; a stretch of 8 junction bases matches TRBD2. In nucleotides, the sequence is TGCAGTGCTAGTCCGGGGGGGACTAGCACAGATACGCAGTATTTT. Translated, this gives CSASPGGTSTDTQYF.